The source of this T cell receptor (beta chain) is a study of cytomegalovirus exposure and HLA in healthy donors. Whole-study findings and limits: Accurate predictions that matched the HLA-A and HLA-B alleles of most subjects were reportedly made from TCR beta sequences. With DRB1 most and HLA-C fewest, TCR association rates differed between HLA loci in a later analysis.

As to this clone: Its matching antigen is unknown.

The PCR used 60 Vbeta and 13 Jbeta primers. Repertoires were generated with immunoSEQ multiplex PCR, while TCRdb's copy carries only in-frame clones and drops some. The sample spans 110,000 to 150,000 clones; the ten largest clones claim 0.96%. Germline assignment: CDR1 KGHSH and CDR2 LQKENI. CDR3 length: 15 residues. V lost 2 bases to trimming and J lost 6 bases; unmatched junction nucleotides: 6. The chain links TRBV18 to TRBJ2-2, with 7 positions matching TRBD1. This receptor was identified in a male donor in good health and CMV-seronegative. Sequencing used PBMCs. The CDR3 nucleotides read TGTGCCAGCTCACCAAGGACAGGTTCCGCCGGGGAGCTGTTTTTT. Its translation is CASSPRTGSAGELFF.